This T cell receptor beta chain was documented in a study of glioma-infiltrating T cells. This clonotype was seen a single time. Its antigen is still unknown. The V end lost 0 bases, the J end lost 4 bases, and 8 bases lay between the germline ends. Germline-derived CDR1 and CDR2 are DFQATT and SNEGSKA (reference sequence). The CDR3 contains 13 residues. Using RNA template, CDR3s of TCR alpha and beta were amplified with iRepertoire arm-PCR. Input was 100-400 ng of tissue mRNA or PBMC total RNA. TCRdb reprocessed the multiplex PCR reads via MiXCR and lists one record per CDR3 protein. The data hold over 15,000 distinct CDR3 sequences, with about three fifths observed a single time. Notes on the study in general: Gliomas, especially low-grade, showed above-expected tissue-blood divergence; non-neoplastic patients showed below. CDR3 overlap between tissue and blood was very small.

The J gene is TRBJ2-3, the V gene TRBV20-1; tentative D call: TRBD2 (6 bases). The sample taken for sequencing was glioma tissue, nonneoplastic brain tissue, or PBMCs (not recorded which). The sequence came from a human donor with low-grade glioma or glioblastoma, undergoing nonglioma brain surgery, or in good health (not recorded which). The CDR3 DNA follows: TGCAGTGCTAGAGATCCGGGGGCAGATACGCAGTATTTT. Its protein product is CSARDPGADTQYF.